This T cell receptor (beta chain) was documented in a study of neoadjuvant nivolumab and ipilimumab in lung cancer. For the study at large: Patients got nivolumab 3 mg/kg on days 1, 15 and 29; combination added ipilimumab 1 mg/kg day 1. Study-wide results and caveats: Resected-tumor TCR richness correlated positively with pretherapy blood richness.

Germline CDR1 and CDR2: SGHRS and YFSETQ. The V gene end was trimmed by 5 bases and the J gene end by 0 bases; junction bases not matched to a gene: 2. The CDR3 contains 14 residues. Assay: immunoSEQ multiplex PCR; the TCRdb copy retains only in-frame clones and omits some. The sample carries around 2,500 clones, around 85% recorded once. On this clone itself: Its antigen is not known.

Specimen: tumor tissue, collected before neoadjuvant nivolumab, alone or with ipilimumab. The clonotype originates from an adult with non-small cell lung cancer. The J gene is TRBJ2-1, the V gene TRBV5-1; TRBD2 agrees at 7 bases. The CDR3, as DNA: TGCGCCAGCAGGCGGGAGATCTCCTACAATGAGCAGTTCTTC. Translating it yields CASRREISYNEQFF.